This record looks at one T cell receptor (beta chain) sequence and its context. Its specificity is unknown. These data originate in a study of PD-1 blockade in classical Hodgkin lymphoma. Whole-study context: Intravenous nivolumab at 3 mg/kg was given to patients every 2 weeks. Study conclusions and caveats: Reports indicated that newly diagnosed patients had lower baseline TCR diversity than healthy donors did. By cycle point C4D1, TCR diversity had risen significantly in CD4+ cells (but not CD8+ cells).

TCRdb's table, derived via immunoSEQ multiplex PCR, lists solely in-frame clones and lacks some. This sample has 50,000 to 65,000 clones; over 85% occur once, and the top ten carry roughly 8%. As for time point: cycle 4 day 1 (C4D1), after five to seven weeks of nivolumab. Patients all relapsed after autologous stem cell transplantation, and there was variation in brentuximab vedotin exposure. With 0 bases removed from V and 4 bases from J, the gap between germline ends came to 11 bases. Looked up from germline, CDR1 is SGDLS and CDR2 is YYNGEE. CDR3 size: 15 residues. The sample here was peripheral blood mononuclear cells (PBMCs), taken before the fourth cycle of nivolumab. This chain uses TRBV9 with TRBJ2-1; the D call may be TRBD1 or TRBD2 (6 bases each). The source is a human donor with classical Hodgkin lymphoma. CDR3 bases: TGTGCCAGCAGCGTAGTGGGGGGCGGTTACAATGAGCAGTTCTTC. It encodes CASSVVGGGYNEQFF.